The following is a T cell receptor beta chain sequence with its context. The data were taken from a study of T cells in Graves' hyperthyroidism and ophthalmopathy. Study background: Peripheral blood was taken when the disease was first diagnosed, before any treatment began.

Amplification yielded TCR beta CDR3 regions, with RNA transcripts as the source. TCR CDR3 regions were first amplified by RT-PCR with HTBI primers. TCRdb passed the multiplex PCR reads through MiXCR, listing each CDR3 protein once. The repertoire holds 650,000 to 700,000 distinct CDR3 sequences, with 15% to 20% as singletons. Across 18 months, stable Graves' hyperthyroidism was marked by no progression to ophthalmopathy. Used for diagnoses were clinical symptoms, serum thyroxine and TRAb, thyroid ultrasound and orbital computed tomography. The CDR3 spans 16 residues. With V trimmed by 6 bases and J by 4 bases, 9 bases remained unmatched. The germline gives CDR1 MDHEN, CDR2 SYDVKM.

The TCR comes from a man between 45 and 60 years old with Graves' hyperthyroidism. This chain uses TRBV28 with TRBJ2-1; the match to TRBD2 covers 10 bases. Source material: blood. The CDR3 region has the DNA TGTGCCAGCAGGAGCGGTAGCGGGAGGAGGTACAATGAGCAGTTCTTC. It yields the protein CASRSGSGRRYNEQFF.